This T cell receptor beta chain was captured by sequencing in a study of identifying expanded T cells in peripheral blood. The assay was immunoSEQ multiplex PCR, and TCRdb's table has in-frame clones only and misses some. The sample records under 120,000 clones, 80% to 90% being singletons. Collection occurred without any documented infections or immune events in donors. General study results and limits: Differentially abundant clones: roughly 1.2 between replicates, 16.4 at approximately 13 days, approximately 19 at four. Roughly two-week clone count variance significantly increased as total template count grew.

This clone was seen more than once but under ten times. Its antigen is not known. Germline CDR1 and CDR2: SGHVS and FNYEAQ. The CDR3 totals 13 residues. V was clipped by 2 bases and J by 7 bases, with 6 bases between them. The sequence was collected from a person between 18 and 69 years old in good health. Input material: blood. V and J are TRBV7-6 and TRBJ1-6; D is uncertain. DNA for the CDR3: TGTGCCAGCAGCTTATCGGGGAATTCACCCCTCCACTTT. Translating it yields CASSLSGNSPLHF.